Listed below are T cell receptor beta chains from one sample, sequenced in a study of CD8+ T cells in alopecia areata. Sequencing used immunoSEQ multiplex PCR; TCRdb keeps in-frame clones, though not all of them. This repertoire shows a few hundred thousand clones, roughly two fifths found once; its top ten account for almost 0.5%. The starting material was CD4+ T cells sorted from blood, obtained between weeks 30 and 35, from a patient treated with tofacitinib. These receptor sequences come from a human donor with alopecia areata. Both conserved end residues are part of each CDR3. A D gene is named only where the DNA matches it firmly. Part of the rows lack a size; the others show once, few, many or a class for expanded clones.

size	V	D	J	CDR3	DNA
few	TRBV7-9	TRBD2	TRBJ2-1	CASSLGGSGRVREQFF	TGTGCCAGCAGCTTAGGTGGTAGCGGGAGGGTTCGGGAGCAGTTCTTC
once	TRBV4-1	.	TRBJ1-5	CASSLAVVAASLQPQHF	TGCGCCAGCAGCCTCGCGGTGGTGGCAGCATCCTTGCAGCCCCAGCATTTT
.	TRBV5-1	.	TRBJ2-5	CASSLAMIETQYF	TGCGCCAGCAGCTTGGCCATGATCGAGACCCAGTACTTC
few	TRBV4-1	TRBD1	TRBJ1-2	CASSHWDRDRANGYTF	TGCGCCAGCAGCCACTGGGACAGGGACAGGGCCAATGGCTACACCTTC
few	TRBV16	.	TRBJ1-2	CASSQTGARARGYTF	TGTGCCAGCAGCCAAACCGGGGCCAGGGCTCGTGGCTACACCTTC
.	TRBV19	TRBD1	TRBJ2-3	CASRRDRESDTQYF	TGTGCCAGTCGTCGGGACAGGGAATCAGATACGCAGTATTTT
.	TRBV6-5	.	TRBJ1-6	CASRPRPNSPLHF	TGTGCCAGCAGGCCGAGACCGAATTCACCCCTCCACTTT
few	TRBV29-1	.	TRBJ2-7	CSVSWGYYEQYF	TGCAGCGTTTCCTGGGGATACTACGAGCAGTACTTC
.	TRBV4-2	.	TRBJ2-7	CASSQVTRGSSYEQYF	TGTGCCAGCAGCCAAGTGACCCGGGGAAGCTCCTACGAGCAGTACTTC
few	TRBV7-2	TRBD1	TRBJ2-7	CASSLADRGNEQYF	TGTGCCAGCAGCTTAGCAGACAGGGGGAACGAGCAGTACTTC
few	TRBV6-6	.	TRBJ2-4	CASSGTREAKNIQYF	TGTGCCAGCAGTGGTACTAGAGAAGCCAAAAACATTCAGTACTTC
.	TRBV7-2	TRBD2	TRBJ2-7	CASSSGTSGGLYEQYF	TGTGCCAGCAGCTCGGGGACTAGCGGGGGGCTCTACGAGCAGTACTTC
few	TRBV7-9	TRBD1	TRBJ1-6	CASSLGQGVGSPLHF	TGTGCCAGCAGCTTAGGACAGGGAGTAGGTTCACCCCTCCACTTT
.	TRBV7-7	TRBD2	TRBJ2-3	CASSQTSVSTDTQYF	TGTGCTAGCAGCCAGACTAGCGTCTCCACAGATACGCAGTATTTT
few	TRBV15	.	TRBJ2-3	CATSTRTDTQYF	TGTGCCACCAGCACCCGCACAGATACGCAGTATTTT
.	TRBV30	.	TRBJ1-2	CAWSVGGSNYGYTF	TGTGCCTGGAGTGTAGGGGGATCTAACTATGGCTACACCTTC